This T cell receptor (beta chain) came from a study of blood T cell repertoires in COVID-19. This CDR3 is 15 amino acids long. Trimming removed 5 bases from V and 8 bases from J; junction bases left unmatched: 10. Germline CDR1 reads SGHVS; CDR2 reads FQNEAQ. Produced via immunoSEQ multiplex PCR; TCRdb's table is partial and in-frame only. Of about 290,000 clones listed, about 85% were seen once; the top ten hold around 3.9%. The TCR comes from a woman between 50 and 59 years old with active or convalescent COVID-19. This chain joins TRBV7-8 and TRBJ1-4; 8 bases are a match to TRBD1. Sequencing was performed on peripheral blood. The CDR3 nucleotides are TGTGCCAGCAGCCCGGACAGGGTCCGGAGGGAAAAACTGTTTTTT. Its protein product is CASSPDRVRREKLFF.